A single sample is the source of the 29 T cell receptor beta chains below, sequenced in a study of blood T cells in healthy people across ages. For the second PCR, which ran for about 7 to 12 cycles, a sample-barcoded 5' primer and a J-beta primer mix were used. TCRdb re-called the 5' RACE reads with MiXCR, one entry per CDR3 protein. The table includes approximately 780,000 distinct CDR3 sequences, roughly 24% detected once. These sequences were also reported in another study, on T cells of mothers and their children.

Sequenced: blood. These receptor sequences come from a boy aged 5-17 years in good health.

V gene TRBV28 combines with J gene TRBJ2-1; D uncertain. Germline V gives CDR1 MDHEN, CDR2 SYDVKM. The germline V and J ends were trimmed by 5 bases and 6 bases, with 11 bases remaining between them. This CDR3 contains 13 residues. CDR3 in amino acids: CASSPGWVNEQFF. As DNA, the CDR3 is TGTGCCAGCAGTCCCGGATGGGTCAATGAGCAGTTCTTC.

CDR3 coding DNA: TGTGCCAGCACGACGGGGAGCTCCTACGAGCAGTACTTC. This codes for CASTTGSSYEQYF. The chain uses TRBV6-2 or TRBV6-3 and TRBJ2-7; TRBD2 might be the D (5 bases). CDR3 length equals 13 residues. Germline assignment: CDR1 MNHEY and CDR2 SVGEGT. Between the trimmed V and J ends, which lost 7 bases and 0 bases, there was a span of 10 bases.

The V gene is TRBV12-3 or TRBV12-4, the J gene TRBJ2-7; 7 bases match TRBD2. The J segment lost 4 bases and the V segment lost 7 bases, leaving 13 bases of the junction unmatched. The CDR3 is made up of 15 amino acids. The CDR3 region is CASTPREGRIYEQYF. As DNA, the CDR3 is TGTGCCAGCACCCCCAGGGAGGGGAGGATTTACGAGCAGTACTTC.

CDR3 DNA sequence: TGCAGTGCTTCATGGACAGGGGAAGAGACCCAGTACTTC. Its protein is CSASWTGEETQYF. This chain links TRBV20-1 with TRBJ2-5; TRBD1 matches 9 bases. V was clipped by 5 bases and J by 3 bases; unmatched bases: 4. Per the germline V gene, CDR1 is DFQATT and CDR2 is SNEGSKA (reference sequence). This CDR3 has 13 residues.

This clonotype has only a few counts. The chain couples TRBV6-5 to TRBJ2-3, with a tentative D call TRBD2 (5 bases). Germline-derived CDR1 and CDR2 are MNHEY and SVGAGI. Trimming removed 7 bases from V and 1 base from J, with 12 bases in between. This CDR3 spans 14 amino acids. Here the CDR3 DNA reads TGTGCCAGCACCCGGACTCAGGGCACAGATACGCAGTATTTT. This codes for CASTRTQGTDTQYF.

The rearrangement joins TRBV6-1 to TRBJ2-5; possible D gene TRBD2, 6 bases. The better agreement between TRBJ2-7 and the DNA end casts doubt on the J call. Germline V gene data show CDR1 as MNHNS and CDR2 as SASEGT. The CDR3 consists of 14 residues. CDR3 in DNA: TGTGCCAGCAGGCCCGGGACTCCGTCCTACGAGCAGTACTTC. It encodes CASRPGTPSYEQYF.

This clonotype was counted at least ten times. J is TRBJ2-5 and V is TRBV15; tentatively, D is TRBD1 or TRBD2 (6 bases each). The CDR3 sequence is 11 residues long. The germline V gene encodes CDR1 LNHNV and CDR2 YYDKDF (reference sequence). V was trimmed by 8 bases and J by 4 bases, leaving 8 bases between them. CDR3 loop: CATGGGETQYF. The CDR3 nucleotides read TGTGCCACCGGAGGGGGAGAGACCCAGTACTTC.

V usage is TRBV15 and J usage is TRBJ2-7; TRBD2 might be the D (6 bases). The V end lost 5 bases, the J end lost 3 bases, and 11 bases lay between the germline ends. Germline CDR1 and CDR2: LNHNV and YYDKDF (reference sequence). The CDR3 contains 13 residues. CDR3 in amino acids: CATSPGGLYEQYF. As DNA, the CDR3 is TGTGCCACCAGCCCCGGGGGACTCTACGAGCAGTACTTC.

The chain carries TRBV20-1 and TRBJ2-3, with 9 bases matching TRBD2. V gave up 0 bases and J gave up 2 bases; unmatched junction bases: 6. Germline V CDR1 and CDR2: DFQATT, SNEGSKA (reference sequence). This CDR3 is 16 amino acids long. In nucleotides, the CDR3 is TGCAGTGCTAGAGATGGGCCTAGCGGGGCCACAGATACGCAGTATTTT. This encodes CSARDGPSGATDTQYF.

The chain has TRBV14 and TRBJ2-5; maybe TRBD2 (6 bases). Trimming pared 4 bases from V and 5 bases from J, leaving 14 bases between. Germline lookup yields CDR1 SGHDN and CDR2 FVKESK. CDR3 length: 14 amino acids. The DNA of the CDR3 is TGTGCCAGCAGCCTAAGGTTAGCGGCGGAGACCCAGTACTTC. As protein: CASSLRLAAETQYF.

This chain links TRBV6-5 with TRBJ2-6; 10 bases are shared with TRBD1. The J segment lost 1 base and the V segment lost 4 bases, leaving 13 bases of the junction unmatched. The length of the CDR3 is 20 residues. Germline V gives CDR1 MNHEY, CDR2 SVGAGI. The CDR3 here is CASSSPPGGGQGSGANVLTF. As DNA, the CDR3 is TGTGCCAGCAGTTCCCCTCCCGGTGGGGGACAGGGGTCTGGGGCCAACGTCCTGACTTTC.

A note on this clonotype: One end of the junction fails to match germline, which may point to a read error. V usage is TRBV7-7 and J usage is TRBJ2-1; D may match TRBD1 or TRBD2 (6 bases each). Germline V gene data show CDR1 as SSHAT and CDR2 as FNYEAQ (reference sequence). The CDR3 is made up of 15 amino acids. CDR3 DNA sequence: TGTGCTAGCAGCCCTAGCGTGGGGGCCGGCAGTGAGCAGTTCTTC. Its protein is CASSPSVGAGSEQFF.

The V and J genes are TRBV27 and TRBJ2-7, with D perhaps matching TRBD2 (6 bases). Looked up from germline, CDR1 is MNHEY and CDR2 is SMNVEV (reference sequence). V was trimmed by 7 bases and J by 0 bases, leaving 19 bases between them. The CDR3 runs 16 residues. This CDR3 reads CASMARGGGSSYEQYF. CDR3 bases: TGTGCCAGCATGGCCCGGGGTGGAGGGAGCTCCTACGAGCAGTACTTC.

The chain has TRBV7-9 and TRBJ2-6; no definite D call. Trimming shortened V by 1 base and J by 0 bases, and 7 bases separated the two germline ends. CDR3 length: 16 amino acids. From germline, CDR1 is SEHNR and CDR2 FQNEAQ (reference sequence). The CDR3 coding sequence is TGTGCCAGCAGCTTAGGGCCGAGCTCTGGGGCCAACGTCCTGACTTTC. This translates into CASSLGPSSGANVLTF.

This sequence joins TRBV6-1 and TRBJ1-6; D perhaps matches TRBD1 (5 bases). V dropped 7 bases and J dropped 3 bases, with 16 bases sitting between them. This CDR3 spans 16 amino acids. Germline lookup yields CDR1 MNHNS and CDR2 SASEGT. The chain's CDR3 is CASNLGGALYNSPLHF. Here the CDR3 DNA reads TGTGCCAGCAACCTGGGGGGAGCCCTCTATAATTCACCCCTCCACTTT.

Only a few counts were recorded for this clonotype. This CDR3 reads CASSFATGRLYGYTF. The CDR3 DNA reads TGTGCCAGCAGTTTCGCCACAGGGCGTCTCTATGGCTACACCTTC. The chain is built from TRBV28 and TRBJ1-2; perhaps TRBD1 as D (6 bases). Trimming cost V 3 bases and J 4 bases, with 15 bases left between them. Germline V gene lookup returns CDR1 MDHEN and CDR2 SYDVKM. This CDR3 comprises 15 residues.

V usage is TRBV6-6 and J usage is TRBJ2-7; D tentatively reads TRBD1 or TRBD2 (5 bases each). With 3 bases removed from V and 6 bases from J, the gap between germline ends came to 15 bases. Germline V CDR1 and CDR2: MNHNY, SVGAGI (reference sequence). CDR3 size: 14 residues. This chain's CDR3 is CASSYRTGTSEQYF. CDR3 bases: TGTGCCAGCAGTTATCGCACCGGGACGAGCGAGCAGTACTTC.

This CDR3 is CSARLARGGLTDTQYF. As DNA, the CDR3 is TGCAGTGCTAGACTGGCGCGGGGGGGCCTGACGGATACGCAGTATTTT. This chain joins TRBV20-1 and TRBJ2-3; 9 positions match TRBD2. CDR3 length: 16 residues. V was pared by 2 bases and J by 6 bases, with 12 bases of the junction left unmatched. Germline V CDR1 and CDR2: DFQATT, SNEGSKA (reference sequence).

The chain employs TRBV11-2 and TRBJ2-7; no clear D gene. The CDR3 is 13 residues long. Trimming stripped 1 base from V and 6 bases from J, with 10 bases between. In germline, CDR1 is SGHAT, CDR2 FQNNGV. The CDR3 bases are TGTGCCAGCAGCTTAGTATTTAGGGTCGAGCAGTACTTC. Its protein is CASSLVFRVEQYF.

With regard to this clonotype: At one end, the junction sequence differs from germline, possibly due to a read error. The chain combines TRBV11-2 with TRBJ2-1; no clear D. Germline-derived CDR1 and CDR2 are SGHAT and FQNNGV. The CDR3 covers 14 residues. Written as DNA, the CDR3 is TGTGCCAGCAGCCGCCGCGGAGACGGAGAGACCCAGTGCTTC. This translates into CASSRRGDGETQCF.

This clonotype was counted a few times. J is TRBJ2-1 and V is TRBV9, with D maybe TRBD2 (6 bases). The tail of the sequence fits TRBJ2-5 better, so the J call may be wrong. The CDR3 runs to 16 residues. Germline CDR1 reads SGDLS; CDR2 reads YYNGEE. In DNA, the CDR3 is TGTGCCAGCAGCCCGAACGCCCTGTGGAGGGGAGAGACCCAGTACTTC. Translated, it gives CASSPNALWRGETQYF.

The sample holds one count of this clonotype. This chain joins TRBV28 and TRBJ1-1; TRBD1 is a possible D gene (6 bases). The ends were cut back, 5 bases at V and 3 bases at J, with 13 bases in the middle. The CDR3 is 14 residues long. The germline CDR1 and CDR2 sequences are MDHEN and SYDVKM. This chain's CDR3 is CASSLTGWDTEAFF. DNA of the CDR3: TGTGCCAGCAGTCTCACAGGGTGGGACACTGAAGCTTTCTTT.

This clonotype showed up just a few times. This chain uses TRBV2 with TRBJ1-5; maybe TRBD1 (5 bases). Trimming cost V 3 bases and J 7 bases, with 16 bases left between them. From germline, CDR1 is SNHLY and CDR2 FYNNEI. The CDR3 loop spans 15 amino acids. DNA for the CDR3: TGTGCCAGCAGTGATGGTCAGGGACTTGGGCAGCCCCAGCATTTT. It is translated as CASSDGQGLGQPQHF.

This clonotype has a handful of counts. Sequence at one end of the junction differs from germline and may be a read error. The CDR3: CASSGRENIQYF. The CDR3, as DNA: TGTGCTAGCAGCGGCAGAGAAAACATTCAGTACTTC. V and J are TRBV7-7 and TRBJ2-4, with D perhaps matching TRBD2 (5 bases). There are 12 residues in the CDR3. CDR1 is SSHAT and CDR2 is FNYEAQ in the germline V gene (reference sequence). The full variable domain, with the rest looked up from reference TRBV7-7 and TRBJ2-4, is GAGVSQSPRYKVTKRGQDVTLRCDPISSHATLYWYQQALGQGPEFLTYFNYEAQPDKSGLPSDRFSAERPEGSISTLTIQRTEQRDSAMYRCASSGRENIQYFGAGTRLSVL.

The V call is TRBV5-1, the J call TRBJ1-1, with D perhaps TRBD1 (6 bases). The V gene's germline CDR1 is SGHRS and CDR2 YFSETQ. V was cut by 0 bases and J by 0 bases, with 12 bases left in between. This CDR3 contains 16 residues. CDR3 residues: CASSLGQEFMNTEAFF. Written as DNA, the CDR3 is TGCGCCAGCAGCTTGGGACAGGAGTTTATGAACACTGAAGCTTTCTTT. Based on the CDR3 plus reference TRBV5-1 and TRBJ1-1, the full variable domain is KAGVTQTPRYLIKTRGQQVTLSCSPISGHRSVSWYQQTPGQGLQFLFEYFSETQRNKGNFPGRFSGRQFSNSRSEMNVSTLELGDSALYLCASSLGQEFMNTEAFFGQGTRLTVV.

The chain joins TRBV5-5 to TRBJ1-5; a possible D gene is TRBD1 (6 bases). Germline V gene data show CDR1 as SGHKS and CDR2 as YYEKEE (reference sequence). The CDR3 is 13 residues long. Trimming shortened V by 3 bases and J by 7 bases, and 11 bases separated the two germline ends. The CDR3 coding sequence is TGTGCCAGCAGCTCCGAAAGGGGGCAGCCCCAGCATTTT. The encoded protein is CASSSERGQPQHF.

The chain joins TRBV5-5 to TRBJ2-3, with D unclear. The length of the CDR3 is 15 residues. From germline, CDR1 is SGHKS and CDR2 YYEKEE (reference sequence). The V and J ends lost 2 bases and 2 bases respectively, with 12 bases between them. The CDR3 DNA sequence: TGTGCCAGCAGCTTCTGGGGAAGGGACACAGATACGCAGTATTTT. Protein product: CASSFWGRDTDTQYF.

This clonotype was seen a few times. V gene TRBV19 combines with J gene TRBJ2-5; the D gene is possibly TRBD2 (5 bases). CDR3 length: 14 residues. V was trimmed by 6 bases and J by 2 bases, leaving 13 bases between them. Germline V gene lookup returns CDR1 LNHDA and CDR2 SQIVND (reference sequence). CDR3 protein: CASSITGIQETQYF. The DNA for the CDR3 is TGTGCCAGTAGCATAACCGGGATACAAGAGACCCAGTACTTC. The full variable domain, with the rest looked up from reference TRBV19 and TRBJ2-5, is DGGITQSPKYLFRKEGQNVTLSCEQNLNHDAMYWYRQDPGQGLRLIYYSQIVNDFQKGDIAEGYSVSREKKESFPLTVTSAQKNPTAFYLCASSITGIQETQYFGPGTRLLVL.

The chain is built from TRBV28 and TRBJ1-6, with 11 bases identical to TRBD1. V was clipped by 5 bases and J by 11 bases; unmatched bases: 5. The CDR3 length is 14 residues. Looked up from germline, CDR1 is MDHEN and CDR2 is SYDVKM. The CDR3 DNA follows: TGTGCCAGCAGTGCCGGACAGGGGGCGACACCCCTCCACTTT. The encoded protein is CASSAGQGATPLHF.